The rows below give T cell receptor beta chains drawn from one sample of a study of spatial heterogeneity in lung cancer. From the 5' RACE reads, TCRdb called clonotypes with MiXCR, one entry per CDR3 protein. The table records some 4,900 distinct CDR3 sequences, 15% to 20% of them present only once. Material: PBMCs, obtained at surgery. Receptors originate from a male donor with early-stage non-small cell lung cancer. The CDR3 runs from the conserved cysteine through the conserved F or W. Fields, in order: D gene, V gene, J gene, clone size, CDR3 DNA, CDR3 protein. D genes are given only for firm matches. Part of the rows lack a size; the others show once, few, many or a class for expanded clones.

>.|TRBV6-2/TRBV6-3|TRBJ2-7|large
TGTGCCAGCAGTGAACGAGACAGGTGGGAATTCTACGAGCAGTACTTC
CASSERDRWEFYEQYF
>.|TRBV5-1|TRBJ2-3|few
TGCGCCAGCAGCTCAGCCGCGGGACTCGGCACAGATACGCAGTATTTT
CASSSAAGLGTDTQYF
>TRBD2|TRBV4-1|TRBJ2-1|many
TGCGCCAGCAGCCAAGACCTAGCGGGGATATATGAGCAGTTCTTC
CASSQDLAGIYEQFF
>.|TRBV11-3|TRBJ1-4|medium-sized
TGTGCCAGCAGCTTAGTCCGCTTTGAAAAACTGTTTTTT
CASSLVRFEKLFF
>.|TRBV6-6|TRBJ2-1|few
TGTGCCAGCAGCCGGACAGCCGGGAGGAAGGGTGAGCAGTTCTTC
CASSRTAGRKGEQFF
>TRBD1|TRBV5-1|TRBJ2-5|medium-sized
TGCGCCAGCACTGGGGACAGGACGCGGGAGACCCAGTACTTC
CASTGDRTRETQYF
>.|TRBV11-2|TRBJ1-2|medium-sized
TGTGCCAGCAGCTTGACGGAATATGGCTACACCTTC
CASSLTEYGYTF
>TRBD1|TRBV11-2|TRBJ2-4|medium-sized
TGTGCCAGCAGCTCTGAGTCTCCCGGGACAGTTCAAAACATTCAGTACTTC
CASSSESPGTVQNIQYF
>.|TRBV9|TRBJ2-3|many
TGTGCCAGCAGCGGGGAGGTCTACACAGATACGCAGTATTTT
CASSGEVYTDTQYF
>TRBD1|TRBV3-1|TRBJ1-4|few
TGTGCCAGCAGCGTGACAGGGGGCTCCATAGGTGAAAAACTGTTTTTT
CASSVTGGSIGEKLFF
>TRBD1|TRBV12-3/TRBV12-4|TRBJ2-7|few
TGTGCCAGTAGGGACAGAGTCTACGAGCAGTACTTC
CASRDRVYEQYF
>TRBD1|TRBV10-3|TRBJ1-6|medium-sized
TGTGCCATCAGCGGACAGGGCGATTCACCCCTCCACTTT
CAISGQGDSPLHF
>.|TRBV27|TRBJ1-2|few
TGTGCCAGCAGTTTATTGGGGGGTGATGGCTACACCTTC
CASSLLGGDGYTF
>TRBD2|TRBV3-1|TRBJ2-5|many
TGTGCCAGCAGCCAAGATTGGGGGGGAGTAGAGACCCAGTACTTC
CASSQDWGGVETQYF
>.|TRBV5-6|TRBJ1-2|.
TGTGTCAGCAGCTTGCAGGGAAACTATGGCTACACCTTC
CVSSLQGNYGYTF
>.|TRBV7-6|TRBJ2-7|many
TGTGCCAGCAGCGACGACTCCTACGAGCAGTACTTC
CASSDDSYEQYF
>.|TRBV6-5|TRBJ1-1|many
TGTGCCAGCTCGATAGGGCTTGTCACTGAAGCTTTCTTT
CASSIGLVTEAFF
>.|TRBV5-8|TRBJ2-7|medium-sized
TGTGCCAGCAGCCTACAGGGTTCGAGCTCCTACGAGCAGTACTTC
CASSLQGSSSYEQYF